Listed below are T cell receptor beta chains from one sample, sequenced in a study of cytomegalovirus exposure and HLA in healthy donors. Sequencing was performed with immunoSEQ multiplex PCR; in TCRdb, only in-frame clones are kept and a portion is missing. The repertoire holds over 75,000 clones, with roughly four fifths as singletons. Input material: PBMCs. These receptors all come from a young man in good health and CMV-seropositive. The CDR3 runs from the conserved cysteine through the conserved F or W. Fields, in order: clone size, V gene, D gene, J gene, CDR3 DNA, CDR3 protein. The D gene is left open where the match is weak. Clone size is stated in some rows and not others, as once, few, many or a class when expanded.

-	TRBV28	-	TRBJ1-1	TGTGCCAGCAGTTCACACGGTGGGGGGGCTTTGCGGGCTTTCTTT	CASSSHGGGALRAFF
-	TRBV7-2	TRBD2	TRBJ2-7	TGTGCCAGCAGCTTAGGACTAGCGGGAGGCGAGCAGTACTTC	CASSLGLAGGEQYF
-	TRBV28	TRBD2	TRBJ2-1	TGTGCCAGCAGTTTTATGGGGGGGACTTCGGTCAATGAGCAGTTCTTC	CASSFMGGTSVNEQFF
-	TRBV28	-	TRBJ1-3	TGTGCCAGCAGGGCCGGGTCCTCTGGAAACACCATATATTTT	CASRAGSSGNTIYF
-	TRBV27	TRBD2	TRBJ2-5	TGTGCCAGCAGAGTAGCGGGAGGGCTACAAGAGACCCAGTACTTC	CASRVAGGLQETQYF
-	TRBV2	TRBD2	TRBJ2-7	TGTGCCAGCAGTGAGTTTCGGGGAGGGATCTACGAGCAGTACTTC	CASSEFRGGIYEQYF
few	TRBV7-9	TRBD1	TRBJ2-7	TGTTCCAGCAGCTTAGGACAGGGCTACGAGCAGTACTTC	CSSSLGQGYEQYF
-	TRBV12-5	-	TRBJ1-1	TGTGCTAGTGGTTCCTCAGGGTTCAACACTGAAGCTTTCTTT	CASGSSGFNTEAFF
-	TRBV11-2	-	TRBJ2-5	TGTGCCAGCAGCGCCTCCATTCGGGATGTTGGAAAGACCCAGTACTTC	CASSASIRDVGKTQYF
-	TRBV30	-	TRBJ2-1	TGTGCCTGGGCGATCTGGGGCGGGATCTCCTACAATGAGCAGTTCTTC	CAWAIWGGISYNEQFF
-	TRBV10-2	TRBD1	TRBJ1-5	TGCGCCAGCGGGGGGACAGTTAATAGCAATCAGCCCCAGCATTTT	CASGGTVNSNQPQHF
-	TRBV5-4	TRBD1	TRBJ2-1	TGTGCCAGCAGGGCGGGACAGGGGTTCGCCAACAATGAGCAGTTCTTC	CASRAGQGFANNEQFF
-	TRBV10-2	TRBD2	TRBJ2-3	TGCGCCAGCAGTGAGGGGGCCCGGACTAGCGGCACAGATACGCAGTATTTT	CASSEGARTSGTDTQYF
-	TRBV18	TRBD2	TRBJ2-5	TGTGCCAGCCAACCCCCCTCAGCGGGGTACCAAGAGACCCAGTACTTC	CASQPPSAGYQETQYF
-	TRBV4-3	TRBD2	TRBJ2-5	TGCGCCAGCAGCCAAGATCGGGCTAGCGGGGGGTGGGAGACCCAGTACTTC	CASSQDRASGGWETQYF
-	TRBV7-2	-	TRBJ2-7	TGTGCCAGCAGCTTTGATCGTAGCTCCTACGAGCAGTACTTC	CASSFDRSSYEQYF
-	TRBV9	TRBD2	TRBJ2-6	TGTGCCAGCAGCGTAATGGGGCTAGCGGTAGGGGGGGCCAACGTCCTGACTTTC	CASSVMGLAVGGANVLTF
-	TRBV14	TRBD2	TRBJ2-1	TGTGCCAGCAGCCTCCGTAAGGCTAGCGGGACCTACAATGAGCAGTTCTTC	CASSLRKASGTYNEQFF
-	TRBV6-6	TRBD2	TRBJ2-1	TGTGCCAGCAGTTTCCCGCCGGGAGGGACGAACAATGAGCAGTTCTTC	CASSFPPGGTNNEQFF
-	TRBV27	-	TRBJ2-7	TGTGCCAGCAGTAAGGGGGGGGCGGCACGCGAGCAGTACTTC	CASSKGGAAREQYF
-	TRBV2	TRBD2	TRBJ2-1	TGTGCCAGCAGTGAAGAACTAGCGGGACGCTACAATGAGCAGTTCTTC	CASSEELAGRYNEQFF
many	TRBV7-2	TRBD1	TRBJ1-5	TGTGCCAGCAGCCCTACAGGGGGGAATCAGCCCCAGCATTTT	CASSPTGGNQPQHF
-	TRBV4-3	TRBD1	TRBJ1-2	TGCGCCAGCAGCCAGGGACAGGGGGCAGTGGGGGGCTACACCTTC	CASSQGQGAVGGYTF
-	TRBV5-6	-	TRBJ1-1	TGTGCCAGCAGCTTACAGGGACAGAACACTGAAGCTTTCTTT	CASSLQGQNTEAFF
few	TRBV10-2	-	TRBJ1-2	TGCGCCAGCAGTGAGGAGCGGCCGGGGGGCTACACCTTC	CASSEERPGGYTF
-	TRBV30	TRBD2	TRBJ2-1	TGTGCCTGGAGTGTATATGCGGGAGGGCCCAATGAGCAGTTCTTC	CAWSVYAGGPNEQFF
-	TRBV11-3	TRBD1	TRBJ2-2	TGTGCCAGCAGCTTCGGGACAGGCGGGACCGGGGAGCTGTTTTTT	CASSFGTGGTGELFF
-	TRBV15	TRBD2	TRBJ2-3	TGTGCCACCAGCCCTTGGGAGGGAGATACGCAGTATTTT	CATSPWEGDTQYF